This T cell receptor (beta chain) was profiled in a study of CD8 T cells in ankylosing spondylitis. The CDR3 is made up of 14 amino acids. Germline V lookup: CDR1 GTSNPN, CDR2 SVGIG (reference sequence). V dropped 5 bases and J dropped 8 bases, with 18 bases sitting between them. In TCRdb, the 5' RACE reads were re-called with MiXCR into one record per CDR3 protein. Of about 140,000 distinct CDR3 sequences listed, roughly 8.8% were seen once; the top ten hold 7.3%. In its sample, this clonotype was seen a few times. The TCR was taken from a male donor with ankylosing spondylitis. This chain connects TRBV30 to TRBJ1-4, with a possible D match to TRBD1 (5 bases). Input material: synovial fluid, either unsorted or a sorted T cell fraction (not recorded which). The DNA of the CDR3 is TGTGCCTGGGGAAGCGGGACTCTTGGCGAAAAACTGTTTTTT. As protein: CAWGSGTLGEKLFF.